This TCR beta chain appears in the sequencing data of a study of T-cell reconstitution after alpha-beta-depleted transplantation in children. Looked up from germline, CDR1 is SGHRS and CDR2 is YFSETQ. The trim removed 4 bases at V and 0 bases at J, leaving 9 bases unmatched. The CDR3 contains 16 residues. Unique molecular identifiers were used to barcode this TCRbeta library. TCRdb re-derived calls from the PCR reads in MiXCR, one entry per CDR3 protein. The table shows 220,000 or so distinct CDR3 sequences, with roughly 8.2% occurring only once. This clonotype was counted ten times or more. What it binds is not known. Study-wide results and caveats: Several patients had high TCRbeta diversity at day 60; it came from surviving recipient T cells and thymic progenitors.

This TCR was sampled from a male patient between 5 and 17 years old who had a stem cell transplant for acute lymphoblastic leukemia, so the T cells may come from the graft donor. Sample: PBMCs, mostly from graft donor cells, taken 180 days after TCRalphabeta/CD19-depleted stem cell transplant. The chain has TRBV5-1 and TRBJ1-1; TRBD1 matches 7 bases. The CDR3 spells CASSADRRKVNTEAFF. The CDR3, as DNA: TGCGCCAGCAGCGCGGACAGGAGAAAGGTGAACACTGAAGCTTTCTTT.